A single sample is the source of the 25 T cell receptor beta chains below, sequenced in a study of OX40 agonist ivuxolimab in advanced cancers. The library was obtained by the immunoSEQ multiplex PCR assay. TCRdb stores this immuneACCESS table with in-frame sequences only. Part of the clones is absent; in the studies checked, under half of the shortfall reflects unresolved V genes, and no reason is known for the rest. The sample has about 89,000 clones on record, around 84% of them singletons. The ten largest clones represent 6.5% of the sample. The sequencing used CD4+ or CD8+ T cells sorted from blood, collected in a trial of the OX40 agonist ivuxolimab. These receptors were collected from an adult with an advanced solid tumor such as melanoma, head and neck, liver or kidney cancer.

The chain employs TRBV5-5 and TRBJ2-7; the D is unclear. With 3 bases removed from V and 5 bases from J, the gap between germline ends came to 12 bases. This CDR3 spans 13 amino acids. Germline CDR1 reads SGHKS; CDR2 reads YYEKEE (reference sequence). The CDR3 protein is CASSWFRTDEQYF. CDR3 nucleotides: TGTGCCAGCAGCTGGTTCCGGACGGACGAGCAGTACTTC. Together with reference TRBV5-5 and TRBJ2-7, the CDR3 gives the full variable domain: DAGVTQSPTHLIKTRGQQVTLRCSPISGHKSVSWYQQVLGQGPQFIFQYYEKEERGRGNFPDRFSARQFPNYSSELNVNALLLGDSALYLCASSWFRTDEQYFGPGTRLTVT.

This chain connects TRBV7-9 to TRBJ2-1; 8 positions match TRBD2. Trimming cost V 5 bases and J 7 bases; bases outside gene matches: 13. Germline V gene lookup returns CDR1 SEHNR and CDR2 FQNEAQ (reference sequence). This CDR3 spans 16 amino acids. CDR3 in DNA: TGTGCCAGCAGCCCTCTTTTAGCGGGGACAAGTAATGAGCAGTTCTTC. This sequence encodes CASSPLLAGTSNEQFF.

The chain carries TRBV7-2 and TRBJ2-2; 8 nucleotides match TRBD2. Germline CDR1 is SGHTA and CDR2 is FQGNSA. With V trimmed by 0 bases and J by 5 bases, 5 bases remained unmatched. The CDR3 is made up of 16 amino acids. In DNA, the CDR3 is TGTGCCAGCAGCTTAGCCAGCGGGAGAGGAACCGGGGAGCTGTTTTTT. Translation gives CASSLASGRGTGELFF.

The V and J genes are TRBV29-1 and TRBJ2-5; TRBD2 might be the D (6 bases). Germline V gives CDR1 SQVTM, CDR2 ANQGSEA. This CDR3 contains 14 residues. Trimming took off 1 base at V and 2 bases at J, with 11 bases between the two ends. Here the CDR3 DNA reads TGCAGCGTTGAAGCTCGGGGACTTCAAGAGACCCAGTACTTC. Translated: CSVEARGLQETQYF.

CDR3: CASSVVGWTYNEQFF. DNA for the CDR3: TGTGCCAGCAGCGTAGTCGGATGGACCTACAATGAGCAGTTCTTC. The genes are TRBV9 and TRBJ2-1; D is unresolved. The CDR3 sequence is 15 residues long. V was shortened by 0 bases and J by 2 bases, with 9 bases between the two germline ends. The germline V gene encodes CDR1 SGDLS and CDR2 YYNGEE.

V is TRBV6-5 and J is TRBJ1-2; no clear D. The germline V gene has CDR1 MNHEY and CDR2 SVGAGI. CDR3 size: 14 residues. Trimming shortened V by 0 bases and J by 1 base, and 6 bases separated the two germline ends. The CDR3: CASSYSQVNYGYTF. CDR3 nucleotide sequence: TGTGCCAGCAGTTACTCTCAGGTTAACTATGGCTACACCTTC.

The gene calls are TRBV11-1 and TRBJ2-7; D ambiguous. Germline assignment: CDR1 SGHAT and CDR2 FQDESV (reference sequence). Trimming cost V 3 bases and J 1 base, with 10 bases left between them. The CDR3 contains 14 residues. CDR3 in amino acids: CASSFGWGSYEQYF. The CDR3 DNA is TGTGCCAGCAGCTTCGGGTGGGGTTCCTACGAGCAGTACTTC.

The chain's CDR3 is CASSGDRGYTF. CDR3 sequence (DNA): TGTGCCAGCAGCGGGGACCGTGGCTACACCTTC. V gene TRBV7-9 combines with J gene TRBJ1-2, with D perhaps TRBD1 (5 bases). Germline-derived CDR1 and CDR2 are SEHNR and FQNEAQ (reference sequence). V lost 5 bases and J 7 bases, leaving 8 bases between the germline ends. This CDR3 has 11 residues.

The V call is TRBV11-1, the J call TRBJ2-1; 9 bases are a match to TRBD2. Germline V gene sequence: CDR1 SGHAT, CDR2 FQDESV (reference sequence). The CDR3 loop spans 15 amino acids. J lost 3 bases, V lost 8 bases, and 8 bases had no gene match. This chain's CDR3 is CASLAGDLSYNEQFF. The CDR3 DNA reads as TGTGCCAGCTTAGCGGGGGACCTAAGCTACAATGAGCAGTTCTTC.

J is TRBJ1-2 and V is TRBV10-2; possibly TRBD1 for D (6 bases). The germline V and J ends were trimmed by 6 bases and 4 bases, with 15 bases remaining between them. The CDR3 runs 14 residues. Germline assignment: CDR1 WSHSY and CDR2 SAAADI. CDR3 nucleotide sequence: TGCGCCAGCAGAGACCCCGTGACAGGCTATGGCTACACCTTC. It is translated as CASRDPVTGYGYTF.

This chain joins TRBV6-1 and TRBJ2-1, with 11 positions matching TRBD2. Looked up from germline, CDR1 is MNHNS and CDR2 is SASEGT. CDR3 size: 14 residues. V dropped 6 bases and J dropped 5; count of bases not matched to a gene: 3. The CDR3 loop is CASRGGLADNEQFF. The DNA for the CDR3 is TGTGCCAGCAGGGGGGGACTAGCGGACAATGAGCAGTTCTTC.

CDR3 in amino acids: CASSFNRIVAKNIQYF. CDR3 in DNA: TGTGCCAGCAGTTTTAACAGAATTGTTGCCAAAAACATTCAGTACTTC. The gene calls are TRBV27 and TRBJ2-4; no reliable D call. This CDR3 is built from 16 residues. The V gene's germline CDR1 is MNHEY and CDR2 SMNVEV (reference sequence). V was trimmed by 3 bases and J by 1 base, leaving 13 bases between them.

The J gene is TRBJ2-7, the V gene TRBV7-2; TRBD1 is a possible D gene (6 bases). This CDR3 spans 15 amino acids. Germline CDR1 SGHTA, CDR2 FQGNSA. Deletions cut 5 bases from V and 4 bases from J, with 18 bases between. CDR3 protein: CASSPAHRVSYEQYF. In DNA form, the CDR3 reads TGTGCCAGCAGCCCCGCCCACAGGGTATCTTACGAGCAGTACTTC.

The V call is TRBV7-2, the J call TRBJ2-5; D is tentatively TRBD1 or TRBD2 (7 bases each). The V and J ends lost 5 bases and 3 bases respectively, with 19 bases between them. The CDR3 has 16 residues. Germline loops: CDR1 SGHTA, CDR2 FQGNSA. The CDR3 spells CASSPAGGGEKETQYF. In nucleotides, the CDR3 is TGTGCCAGCAGCCCGGCAGGGGGGGGCGAAAAAGAGACCCAGTACTTC.

J is TRBJ2-2 and V is TRBV6-5; D possibly uses TRBD1 or TRBD2 (5 bases each). V was pared by 2 bases and J by 2 bases, with 9 bases between. CDR3 length: 15 amino acids. CDR1 MNHEY and CDR2 SVGAGI come from the germline V gene. The CDR3: CASSYRGENTGELFF. DNA of the CDR3: TGTGCCAGCAGTTACAGAGGGGAAAACACCGGGGAGCTGTTTTTT.

This chain links TRBV7-3 with TRBJ2-3, with D possibly matching TRBD2 (6 bases). This CDR3 region has 17 residues. V gave up 5 bases and J gave up 0 bases, with 18 bases separating them. In germline, CDR1 is SGHTA, CDR2 FQGTGA. Here the CDR3 DNA reads TGTGCCAGCAGCAGTAGGACTGCGGGGTTTAGCACAGATACGCAGTATTTT. Encoded protein: CASSSRTAGFSTDTQYF. Complete variable domain (other parts from reference TRBV7-3 and TRBJ2-3): GAGVSQTPSNKVTEKGKYVELRCDPISGHTALYWYRQSLGQGPEFLIYFQGTGAADDSGLPNDRFFAVRPEGSVSTLKIQRTERGDSAVYLCASSSRTAGFSTDTQYFGPGTRLTVL.

The genes are TRBV5-4 and TRBJ1-2; D unclear. CDR3 size: 14 residues. V dropped 0 bases and J dropped 1 base, with 7 bases sitting between them. Per germline, CDR1 SGHNT and CDR2 YYREEE (reference sequence). The CDR3 nucleotides are TGTGCCAGCAGCTTGGCGGGGTTTAACTATGGCTACACCTTC. It yields the protein CASSLAGFNYGYTF. The full variable domain, completed using reference TRBV5-4 and TRBJ1-2, is ETGVTQSPTHLIKTRGQQVTLRCSSQSGHNTVSWYQQALGQGPQFIFQYYREEENGRGNFPPRFSGLQFPNYSSELNVNALELDDSALYLCASSLAGFNYGYTFGSGTRLTVV.

V gene TRBV19 combines with J gene TRBJ2-2; 8 positions agree with TRBD1. With V trimmed by 5 bases and J by 1 base, 9 bases remained unmatched. The CDR3 has 17 amino acids. Germline V CDR1 and CDR2: LNHDA, SQIVND (reference sequence). The CDR3 reads CASSPYPGTGNTGELFF. As DNA, the CDR3 is TGTGCCAGTAGTCCCTATCCAGGGACAGGGAACACCGGGGAGCTGTTTTTT.

This CDR3 is CASSGGSETQYF. For the CDR3, the DNA is TGTGCCAGTAGTGGCGGGTCGGAGACCCAGTACTTC. The rearrangement links TRBV19 to TRBJ2-5; D may be TRBD2 (5 bases). Trimming left V 5 bases short and J 5 bases short, with 9 bases between. This CDR3 comprises 12 residues. CDR1 and CDR2 from the germline V gene are LNHDA and SQIVND (reference sequence).

The CDR3 sequence: CASSTGNYGYTF. DNA for the CDR3: TGTGCCAGCAGTACAGGGAACTATGGCTACACCTTC. The genes are TRBV6-5 and TRBJ1-2; a weak D match, TRBD1 (6 bases). The CDR3 contains 12 residues. CDR1 and CDR2 from the germline V gene are MNHEY and SVGAGI. The V end was cut by 5 bases, the J end by 2 bases, with 6 bases between.

This rearrangement joins TRBV30 to TRBJ2-2; TRBD2 matches at 15 bases. Per the germline V gene, CDR1 is GTSNPN and CDR2 is SVGIG (reference sequence). The CDR3 spans 18 residues. The ends lost 2 bases at V and 6 bases at J; junction bases unmatched: 10. The CDR3 coding sequence is TGTGCCTGGAGTCCTCCAGGACTAGCGGGAGGGCCGGCCGGGGAGCTGTTTTTT. Protein: CAWSPPGLAGGPAGELFF. Looking up the rest from reference TRBV30 and TRBJ2-2 gives the full variable domain: SQTIHQWPATLVQPVGSPLSLECTVEGTSNPNLYWYRQAAGRGLQLLFYSVGIGQISSEVPQNLSASRPQDRQFILSSKKLLLSDSGFYLCAWSPPGLAGGPAGELFFGEGSRLTVL.

The rearrangement links TRBV7-9 to TRBJ2-4; TRBD1 matches 9 bases. The germline CDR1 and CDR2 sequences are SEHNR and FQNEAQ (reference sequence). The CDR3 has 16 amino acids. V was pared by 2 bases and J by 1 base, with 3 bases of the junction left unmatched. The CDR3 DNA follows: TGTGCCAGCAGCTTACTGGGACAGGGTGCCAAAAACATTCAGTACTTC. It is translated as CASSLLGQGAKNIQYF.

About this clone: One end of the junction varies from germline; a read error may be responsible. The rearrangement joins TRBV6-1 to TRBJ2-1; 12 nucleotides line up with TRBD2. The germline gives CDR1 MNHNS, CDR2 SASEGT. This CDR3 spans 15 amino acids. The CDR3 DNA reads as TGTGCCACCAGTTCTACTAGCGGGGGGTACAATGAGCAGTTCTTC. Protein product: CATSSTSGGYNEQFF.

The CDR3 DNA is TGTGCCAGCAGCGTAGTTGCGGGTCCGTCTGGGGAGCAGTACTTC. It codes for CASSVVAGPSGEQYF. The chain employs TRBV9 and TRBJ2-7; a weak D match, TRBD2 (5 bases). The CDR3 is 15 residues long. Germline V gene data show CDR1 as SGDLS and CDR2 as YYNGEE. Trimming removed 0 bases from V and 7 bases from J, with 17 bases in between. Full variable domain (missing parts from reference TRBV9 and TRBJ2-7): DSGVTQTPKHLITATGQRVTLRCSPRSGDLSVYWYQQSLDQGLQFLIQYYNGEERAKGNILERFSAQQFPDLHSELNLSSLELGDSALYFCASSVVAGPSGEQYFGPGTRLTVT.

The gene calls are TRBV7-9 and TRBJ2-5, with D perhaps matching TRBD1 or TRBD2 (5 bases each). The germline V gene encodes CDR1 SEHNR and CDR2 FQNEAQ (reference sequence). V was trimmed by 5 bases and J by 5 bases, leaving 15 bases between them. This CDR3 region has 14 residues. DNA for the CDR3: TGTGCCAGCAGCCCCCAGCAGGGCGGGGAGACCCAGTACTTC. Translation gives CASSPQQGGETQYF.